This T cell receptor beta chain derives from a study of preoperative IRX-2 immunotherapy in early breast cancer. The CDR3 covers 14 residues. Germline CDR1 reads SGHRS; CDR2 reads YFSETQ. V shed 4 bases and J shed 7 bases, with 17 bases lying between them. Treatment specified: preoperative locoregional IRX-2 cytokine immunotherapy. Preoperative locoregional IRX-2 cytokine immunotherapy was tested in the phase Ib source study. Method: immunoSEQ multiplex PCR; TCRdb's copy keeps in-frame clones and lacks some. Among 90,000 to 100,000 clones listed, 70% to 90% were seen once. This clonotype was obtained from a human donor with breast cancer. This specimen was tumor tissue, taken after IRX-2 immunotherapy. The chain couples TRBV5-1 to TRBJ1-2; TRBD1 is a possible D gene (5 bases). CDR3 in DNA: TGCGCCAGCAGCGTCACCTGGGGGGACGGTGGCTACACCTTC. This codes for CASSVTWGDGGYTF. Looking up the rest from reference TRBV5-1 and TRBJ1-2 gives the full variable domain: KAGVTQTPRYLIKTRGQQVTLSCSPISGHRSVSWYQQTPGQGLQFLFEYFSETQRNKGNFPGRFSGRQFSNSRSEMNVSTLELGDSALYLCASSVTWGDGGYTFGSGTRLTVV.